The source of this T cell receptor (beta chain) is a study of blood T cell repertoires in COVID-19. Authors' data handling: Estimation of nucleated cell counts was performed using reference gene primer amplification. Produced via immunoSEQ multiplex PCR; TCRdb's table is partial and in-frame only. D and trimming were read from the DNA, whereas the V and J calls and clone size are those reported in that table. The sample records some 48,000 clones, about 90% being singletons. With V trimmed by 6 bases and J by 4 bases, 9 bases remained unmatched. The CDR3 length is 16 residues. Germline V gene lookup returns CDR1 MNHEY and CDR2 SVGEGT.

The V and J genes are TRBV6-2 or TRBV6-3 and TRBJ2-1; TRBD2 aligns across 10 bases. The sequencing sample was made of peripheral blood. This clonotype was obtained from a human donor in a cohort sampled during active COVID-19. The CDR3 DNA is TGTGCCAGCAGCTTTAGCGGGGGGAAGACTTACAATGAGCAGTTCTTC. This gives the protein CASSFSGGKTYNEQFF.